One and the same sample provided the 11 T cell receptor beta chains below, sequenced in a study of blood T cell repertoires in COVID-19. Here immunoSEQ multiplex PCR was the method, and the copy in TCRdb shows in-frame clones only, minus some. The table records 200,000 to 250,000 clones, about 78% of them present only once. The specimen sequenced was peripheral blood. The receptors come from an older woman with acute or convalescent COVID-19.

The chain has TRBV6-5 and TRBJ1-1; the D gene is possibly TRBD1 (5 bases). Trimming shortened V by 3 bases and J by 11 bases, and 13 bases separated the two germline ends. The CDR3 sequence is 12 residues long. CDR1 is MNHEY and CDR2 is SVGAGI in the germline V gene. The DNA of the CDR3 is TGTGCCAGCAGTTATCAGGGTGAAAGGGCTTTCTTT. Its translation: CASSYQGERAFF.

The CDR3 loop reads CASSHRDQPQHF. The CDR3 DNA sequence: TGTGCCAGTAGTCATCGGGATCAGCCCCAGCATTTT. J is TRBJ1-5 and V is TRBV19; D remains unclear. Trimming took off 5 bases at V and 5 bases at J, with 7 bases between the two ends. The V gene's germline CDR1 is LNHDA and CDR2 SQIVND (reference sequence). CDR3 length: 12 amino acids.

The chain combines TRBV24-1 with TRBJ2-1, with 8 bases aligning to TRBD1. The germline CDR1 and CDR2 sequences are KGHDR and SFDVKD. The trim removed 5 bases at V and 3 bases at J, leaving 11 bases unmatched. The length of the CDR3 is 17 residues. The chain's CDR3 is CATSAGGQGRNYNEQFF. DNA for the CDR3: TGTGCCACCAGTGCAGGGGGCCAAGGGCGGAACTACAATGAGCAGTTCTTC.

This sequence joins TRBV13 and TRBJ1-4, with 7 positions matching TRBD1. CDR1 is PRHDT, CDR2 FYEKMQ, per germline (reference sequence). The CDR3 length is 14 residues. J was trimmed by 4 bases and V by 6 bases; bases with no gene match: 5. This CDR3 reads CASSQTGNNEKLFF. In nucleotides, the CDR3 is TGTGCCAGCAGTCAGACAGGGAATAATGAAAAACTGTTTTTT.

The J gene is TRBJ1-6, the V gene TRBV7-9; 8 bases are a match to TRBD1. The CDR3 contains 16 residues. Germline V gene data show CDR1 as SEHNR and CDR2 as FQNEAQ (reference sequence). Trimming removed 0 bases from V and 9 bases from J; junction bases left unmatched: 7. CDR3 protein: CASSLATQGASSPLHF. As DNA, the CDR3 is TGTGCCAGCAGCTTAGCGACCCAGGGGGCAAGTTCACCCCTCCACTTT. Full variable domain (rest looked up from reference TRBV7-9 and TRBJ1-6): DTGVSQNPRHKITKRGQNVTFRCDPISEHNRLYWYRQTLGQGPEFLTYFQNEAQLEKSRLLSDRFSAERPKGSFSTLEIQRTEQGDSAMYLCASSLATQGASSPLHFGNGTRLTVT.

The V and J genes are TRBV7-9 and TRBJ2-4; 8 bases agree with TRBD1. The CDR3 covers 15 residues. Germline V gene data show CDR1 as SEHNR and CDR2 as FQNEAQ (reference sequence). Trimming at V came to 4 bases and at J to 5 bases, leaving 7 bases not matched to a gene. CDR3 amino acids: CASSSPDRGENIQYF. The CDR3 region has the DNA TGTGCCAGCAGCTCGCCCGACAGGGGAGAAAACATTCAGTACTTC.

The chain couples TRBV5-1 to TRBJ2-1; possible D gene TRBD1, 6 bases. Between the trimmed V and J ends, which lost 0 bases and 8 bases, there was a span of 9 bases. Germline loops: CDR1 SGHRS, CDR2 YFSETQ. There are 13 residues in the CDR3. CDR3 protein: CASSLGPGDEQFF. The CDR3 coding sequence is TGCGCCAGCAGCTTGGGGCCAGGGGATGAGCAGTTCTTC.

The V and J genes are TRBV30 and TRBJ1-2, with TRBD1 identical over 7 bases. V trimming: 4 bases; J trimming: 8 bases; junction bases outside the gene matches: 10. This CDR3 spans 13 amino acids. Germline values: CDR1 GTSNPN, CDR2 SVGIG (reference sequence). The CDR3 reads CAWIRGGGGGYTF. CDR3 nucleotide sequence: TGTGCCTGGATTAGAGGGGGCGGTGGAGGCTACACCTTC.

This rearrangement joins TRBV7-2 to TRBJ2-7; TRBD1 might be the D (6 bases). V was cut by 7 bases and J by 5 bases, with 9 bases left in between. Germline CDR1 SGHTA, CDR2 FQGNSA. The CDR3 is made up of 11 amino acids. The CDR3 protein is CASTGTNEQYF. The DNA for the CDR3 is TGTGCCAGCACTGGGACAAACGAGCAGTACTTC.

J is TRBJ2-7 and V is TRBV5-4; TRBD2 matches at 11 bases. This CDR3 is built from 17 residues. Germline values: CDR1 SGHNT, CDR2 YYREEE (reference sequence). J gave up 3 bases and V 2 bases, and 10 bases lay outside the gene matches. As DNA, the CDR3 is TGTGCCAGCAGCTTCCTTAGCGGGGGGGCCAAGGACTACGAGCAGTACTTC. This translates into CASSFLSGGAKDYEQYF.

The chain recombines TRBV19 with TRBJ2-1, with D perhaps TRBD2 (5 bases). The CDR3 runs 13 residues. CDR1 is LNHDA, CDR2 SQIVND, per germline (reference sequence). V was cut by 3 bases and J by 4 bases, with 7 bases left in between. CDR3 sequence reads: CASSIEGYNEQFF. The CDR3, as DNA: TGTGCCAGTAGTATCGAGGGATACAATGAGCAGTTCTTC.